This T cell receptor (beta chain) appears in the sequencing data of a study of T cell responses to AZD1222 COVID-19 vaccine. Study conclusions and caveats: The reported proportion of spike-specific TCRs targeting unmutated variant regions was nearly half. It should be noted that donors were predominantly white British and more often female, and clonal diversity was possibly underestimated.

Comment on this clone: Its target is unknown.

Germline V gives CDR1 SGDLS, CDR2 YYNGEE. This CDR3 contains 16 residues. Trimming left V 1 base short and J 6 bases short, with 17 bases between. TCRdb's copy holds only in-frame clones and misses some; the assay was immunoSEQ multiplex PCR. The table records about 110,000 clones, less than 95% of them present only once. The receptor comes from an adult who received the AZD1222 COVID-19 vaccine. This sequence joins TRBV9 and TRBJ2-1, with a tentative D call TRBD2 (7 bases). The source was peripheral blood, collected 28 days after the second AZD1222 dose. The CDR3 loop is CASSVPRGGRSNEQFF. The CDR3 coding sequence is TGTGCCAGCAGCGTACCTAGGGGGGGCCGAAGCAATGAGCAGTTCTTC.